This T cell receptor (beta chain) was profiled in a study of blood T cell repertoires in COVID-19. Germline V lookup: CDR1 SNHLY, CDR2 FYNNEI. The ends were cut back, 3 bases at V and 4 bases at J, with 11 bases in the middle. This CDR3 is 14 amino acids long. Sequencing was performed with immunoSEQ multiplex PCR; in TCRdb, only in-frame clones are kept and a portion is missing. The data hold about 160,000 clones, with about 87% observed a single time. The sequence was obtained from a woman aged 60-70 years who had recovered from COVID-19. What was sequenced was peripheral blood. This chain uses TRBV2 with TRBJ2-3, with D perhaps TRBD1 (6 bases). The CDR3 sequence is CASSERGWPDTQYF. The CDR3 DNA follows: TGTGCCAGCAGTGAGAGGGGGTGGCCAGATACGCAGTATTTT.